The 10 T cell receptor beta chains reported below all come from one sample, sequenced in a study of T cells in Graves' hyperthyroidism and ophthalmopathy. It was RNA transcripts that yielded the amplified TCR beta CDR3 regions. HTBI primers were employed in a first-round RT-PCR of the TCR CDR3. MiXCR was run by TCRdb on the multiplex PCR reads, yielding one entry per CDR3 protein. The sample lists 500,000 to 650,000 distinct CDR3 sequences, around 20% seen once, with 47% in the top ten. What was sequenced was blood. These receptors were collected from a man aged 35-49 years with Graves' ophthalmopathy.

The chain links TRBV25-1 to TRBJ1-4; D is unresolved. Germline V lookup: CDR1 MGHDK, CDR2 SYGVNS. The V end was cut by 5 bases, the J end by 5 bases, with 12 bases between. CDR3 length: 14 amino acids. The CDR3 DNA sequence: TGTGCCAGCAGTTCATGGAGTTCCAATGAAAAACTGTTTTTT. Translated: CASSSWSSNEKLFF.

This clonotype was observed at least ten times. This chain uses TRBV30 with TRBJ1-2; unclear D gene. Trimming left V 3 bases short and J 3 bases short, with 8 bases between. CDR3 size: 12 residues. CDR1 is GTSNPN and CDR2 is SVGIG in the germline V gene (reference sequence). The CDR3: CAWSRQDYGYTF. CDR3 nucleotide sequence: TGTGCCTGGAGCAGACAAGACTATGGCTACACCTTC. Supplemented by reference TRBV30 and TRBJ1-2, the full variable domain reads SQTIHQWPATLVQPVGSPLSLECTVEGTSNPNLYWYRQAAGRGLQLLFYSVGIGQISSEVPQNLSASRPQDRQFILSSKKLLLSDSGFYLCAWSRQDYGYTFGSGTRLTVV.

There are many counts of this clonotype. J is TRBJ1-4 and V is TRBV20-1, with 7 bases aligning to TRBD1. Looked up from germline, CDR1 is DFQATT and CDR2 is SNEGSKA (reference sequence). V was clipped by 7 bases and J by 8 bases; unmatched bases: 7. The CDR3 runs 12 residues. The CDR3: CSVIGTAEKLFF. CDR3 nucleotide sequence: TGCAGTGTTATTGGGACAGCCGAAAAACTGTTTTTT.

This clonotype was recorded a few times. The chain carries TRBV12-3 or TRBV12-4 and TRBJ2-6; TRBD1 matches at 9 bases. CDR3 length: 18 amino acids. V gave up 6 bases and J gave up 2 bases; unmatched junction bases: 11. The CDR3 DNA sequence: TGTGCCAGCAGGTCCCCCCCGGGACAGGGACCTGGGGCCAACGTCCTGACTTTC. It yields the protein CASRSPPGQGPGANVLTF.

This sequence joins TRBV29-1 and TRBJ2-2; TRBD1 aligns across 9 bases. The junction had 14 bases not matched to a gene; V was cut back by 1 base and J by 5 bases. Germline loops: CDR1 SQVTM, CDR2 ANQGSEA. The CDR3 is 18 residues long. DNA for the CDR3: TGCAGCGTTGAAGTGTCGGCCTGGGGACAGGGTCAAACCGGGGAGCTGTTTTTT. Its translation is CSVEVSAWGQGQTGELFF.

In this sample, this clonotype turned up a few times. This chain connects TRBV2 to TRBJ1-6, with D unclear. The CDR3 runs to 12 residues. V was trimmed by 6 bases and J by 9 bases, leaving 9 bases between them. In germline, CDR1 is SNHLY, CDR2 FYNNEI. CDR3 in DNA: TGTGCCAGCAGGACCTCAGGTTCACCCCTCCACTTT. This sequence encodes CASRTSGSPLHF.

V gene TRBV6-5 combines with J gene TRBJ1-6; D gene uncertain. Trimming pared 1 base from V and 2 bases from J, leaving 6 bases between. The CDR3 consists of 15 residues. Germline CDR1 MNHEY, CDR2 SVGAGI. The CDR3: CASSYFLPYNSPLHF. CDR3 bases: TGTGCCAGCAGTTACTTCTTACCCTATAATTCACCCCTCCACTTT.

This clonotype showed up many times. The J gene is TRBJ2-1, the V gene TRBV3-1, with 7 bases identical to TRBD2. CDR1 and CDR2 from the germline V gene are LGHDT and YNNKEL (reference sequence). V shed 7 bases, J shed 1 base, and the junction held 4 bases outside the gene matches. The CDR3 is 14 amino acids. The CDR3: CASTRSGSYNEQFF. CDR3 sequence (DNA): TGTGCCAGCACACGTAGCGGGTCCTACAATGAGCAGTTCTTC.

The chain links TRBV6-1 to TRBJ1-4, with 8 bases that match TRBD1. The germline gives CDR1 MNHNS, CDR2 SASEGT. Losses at the gene ends were 5 bases for V and 3 bases for J; bases not matched to a gene: 2. This CDR3 comprises 14 residues. The CDR3: CASSQGAANEKLFF. CDR3 DNA: TGTGCCAGCAGTCAGGGGGCGGCTAATGAAAAACTGTTTTTT.

This clonotype was recorded many times. The rearrangement links TRBV11-2 to TRBJ2-3; D remains unclear. V lost 5 bases and J lost 4, with 10 bases in between. CDR3 size: 13 residues. Germline V lookup: CDR1 SGHAT, CDR2 FQNNGV. The CDR3 sequence: CASSPRRADTQYF. The CDR3 DNA follows: TGTGCCAGCAGCCCAAGGCGTGCAGATACGCAGTATTTT.